The 29 T cell receptor beta chains in this list originate from one sample, sequenced in a study of spatial heterogeneity in lung cancer. Time point: sample taken at primary tumor resection. Unsorted whole RNA from tumor, nontumor lung or frozen PBMC underwent sequencing. TCRdb processed the 5' RACE reads anew with MiXCR; each CDR3 protein has one entry. The repertoire holds fewer than 9,000 distinct CDR3 sequences, approximately 7.8% seen once, with around 27% in the top ten. Sequenced here: PBMCs, sampled at surgery. The receptors here all came from a female donor with early-stage non-small cell lung cancer.

This clonotype qualifies as medium-sized. V is TRBV20-1 and J is TRBJ1-1; 9 nucleotides match TRBD1. The V gene end was trimmed by 5 bases and the J gene end by 0 bases; junction bases not matched to a gene: 4. This CDR3 is built from 14 residues. Germline lookup yields CDR1 DFQATT and CDR2 SNEGSKA (reference sequence). CDR3 protein: CSAAGTGLNTEAFF. CDR3 DNA: TGCAGTGCTGCCGGGACAGGGTTGAACACTGAAGCTTTCTTT.

By share, this clonotype ranks as medium-sized. The CDR3 nucleotides are TGTGCCAGCAGTTACAGGCTAGCGGTGCGCACAGATACGCAGTATTTT. Translated, it gives CASSYRLAVRTDTQYF. The chain is built from TRBV6-5 and TRBJ2-3, with 7 bases lining up with TRBD2. The CDR3 has 16 amino acids. The germline CDR1 and CDR2 sequences are MNHEY and SVGAGI. Trimming took 2 bases from V and 1 from J; bases not matched to a gene: 6.

This clonotype was counted at least ten times. The rearrangement links TRBV3-1 to TRBJ2-7, with 8 bases aligning to TRBD2. V lost 0 bases to trimming and J lost 1 base; unmatched junction nucleotides: 5. The germline gives CDR1 LGHDT, CDR2 YNNKEL (reference sequence). The CDR3 spans 16 residues. DNA of the CDR3: TGTGCCAGCAGCCAAGATCTAGCGGGTCTGTCCTACGAGCAGTACTTC. Translating gives CASSQDLAGLSYEQYF.

This chain uses TRBV18 with TRBJ2-5; D gene ambiguous. The germline CDR1 and CDR2 sequences are KGHSH and LQKENI. V lost 2 bases and J 5 bases, leaving 3 bases between the germline ends. The CDR3 is 11 residues long. CDR3 protein: CASSPSETQYF. The CDR3 DNA reads as TGTGCCAGCTCACCATCGGAGACCCAGTACTTC.

This clonotype has just a few counts. The J gene is TRBJ2-1, the V gene TRBV6-2 or TRBV6-3; no clear D. The CDR3 contains 11 residues. From germline, CDR1 is MNHEY and CDR2 SVGEGT. V lost 4 bases to trimming and J lost 7 bases, with 5 bases between them. CDR3 loop: CASSFGNEQFF. CDR3 DNA: TGTGCCAGCAGTTTCGGGAATGAGCAGTTCTTC.

This clonotype was observed at least ten times. The V call is TRBV11-2, the J call TRBJ2-1; the match to TRBD2 covers 7 bases. Trimming removed 4 bases from V and 0 bases from J; junction bases left unmatched: 3. Germline V gives CDR1 SGHAT, CDR2 FQNNGV. This CDR3 comprises 15 residues. The CDR3 is CASSSERGSYNEQFF. CDR3 in DNA: TGTGCCAGCAGCTCCGAGCGGGGCTCCTACAATGAGCAGTTCTTC. Looking up the rest from reference TRBV11-2 and TRBJ2-1 gives the full variable domain: EAGVAQSPRYKIIEKRQSVAFWCNPISGHATLYWYQQILGQGPKLLIQFQNNGVVDDSQLPKDRFSAERLKGVDSTLKIQPAKLEDSAVYLCASSSERGSYNEQFFGPGTRLTVL.

This clonotype was detected many times. V gene TRBV19 combines with J gene TRBJ2-2; TRBD1 aligns across 8 bases. This CDR3 has 16 amino acids. J lost 6 bases, V lost 10 bases, and 16 bases had no gene match. Per germline, CDR1 LNHDA and CDR2 SQIVND (reference sequence). CDR3 sequence reads: CATEKEGQVKPGELFF. The CDR3 nucleotides read TGTGCCACCGAAAAAGAGGGACAGGTGAAGCCCGGGGAGCTGTTTTTT.

This clonotype is medium-sized in the sample. The genes are TRBV6-6 and TRBJ1-2; possibly TRBD1 for D (5 bases). The CDR3 totals 13 residues. The germline V gene has CDR1 MNHNY and CDR2 SVGAGI (reference sequence). Between the trimmed V and J ends, which lost 2 bases and 6 bases, there was a span of 10 bases. The CDR3 spells CASSYLTENGYTF. As DNA, the CDR3 is TGTGCCAGCAGTTACCTGACAGAGAATGGCTACACCTTC.

This clonotype was counted at least ten times. The chain couples TRBV5-1 to TRBJ2-5; no firm D call. The CDR3 has 13 residues. CDR1 SGHRS and CDR2 YFSETQ come from the germline V gene. V lost 4 bases to trimming and J lost 5 bases, with 12 bases between them. The CDR3 spells CASSPDPRETQYF. In DNA form, the CDR3 reads TGCGCCAGCAGCCCGGACCCGCGGGAGACCCAGTACTTC.

This clonotype was counted many times. This chain connects TRBV4-1 to TRBJ2-2; D assignment may be TRBD1 or TRBD2 (6 bases each). The CDR3 is 16 amino acids. Germline CDR1 is MGHRA and CDR2 is YSYEKL. V was pared by 3 bases and J by 4 bases, with 15 bases between. Here the CDR3 DNA reads TGCGCCAGCAGCCACGGTAAAGGGGGGTTCACCGGGGAGCTGTTTTTT. It yields the protein CASSHGKGGFTGELFF.

This clonotype ranks as medium-sized. This sequence joins TRBV21-1 and TRBJ1-1; no check of the table's D call, TRBD1, against the DNA was made. TRBV21-1 is marked as a pseudogene. CDR3 length equals 12 residues. The CDR3 bases are TGTGCCAGCAACCACCGGGCAGGGAGAGCTTTCTTT. Translated: CASNHRAGRAFF.

By sample share, this clonotype is medium-sized. This chain links TRBV6-5 with TRBJ1-1; the D is unclear. The ends were cut back, 10 bases at V and 0 bases at J, with 15 bases in the middle. The CDR3 contains 14 residues. Germline loops: CDR1 MNHEY, CDR2 SVGAGI. DNA for the CDR3: TGTGCCACCAGACGTAGGGTGCTGAACACTGAAGCTTTCTTT. Its translation is CATRRRVLNTEAFF.

This clonotype is judged medium-sized. This chain links TRBV6-5 with TRBJ2-5; 7 bases align to TRBD2. The J segment lost 4 bases and the V segment lost 0 bases, leaving 8 bases of the junction unmatched. The CDR3 covers 16 residues. Germline V gene data show CDR1 as MNHEY and CDR2 as SVGAGI. CDR3 bases: TGTGCCAGCAGTTACTCAGTGGGAGGGGATAGAGAGACCCAGTACTTC. Its translation: CASSYSVGGDRETQYF.

Regarding this clonotype: Relative to the germline gene, one junction end is altered; a read error may explain this. V usage is TRBV7-9 and J usage is TRBJ2-1, with 7 positions matching TRBD2. The V gene's germline CDR1 is SEHNR and CDR2 FQNEAQ (reference sequence). This CDR3 region has 15 residues. The CDR3 sequence is CASSLGAGVLREQFF. For the CDR3, the DNA is TGTGCAAGCAGCTTAGGGGCGGGAGTCTTAAGGGAGCAGTTCTTC.

This clonotype is labeled as medium-sized. The chain combines TRBV5-1 with TRBJ2-3; 10 bases line up with TRBD2. Germline values: CDR1 SGHRS, CDR2 YFSETQ. This CDR3 is 16 amino acids long. V was clipped by 0 bases and J by 5 bases; unmatched bases: 6. The CDR3 coding sequence is TGCGCCAGCAGCTTGGGTTCTAGCGGGGGTCAAGATACGCAGTATTTT. Its protein product is CASSLGSSGGQDTQYF.

In its sample, this clonotype is medium-sized. The J gene is TRBJ2-1, the V gene TRBV28; the D is unclear. Trimming pared 2 bases from V and 8 bases from J, leaving 7 bases between. The CDR3 is 12 amino acids. Germline values: CDR1 MDHEN, CDR2 SYDVKM. CDR3 in amino acids: CASSLTPHEQFF. The CDR3 coding sequence is TGTGCCAGCAGTTTAACCCCCCATGAGCAGTTCTTC.

Ten or more counts support this clonotype. This rearrangement joins TRBV3-1 to TRBJ2-5; D might be TRBD2 (6 bases). V was pared by 1 base and J by 4 bases, with 10 bases between. CDR1 is LGHDT, CDR2 YNNKEL, per germline (reference sequence). CDR3 size: 14 residues. The CDR3 sequence: CASSQAGEVETQYF. In DNA form, the CDR3 reads TGTGCCAGCAGCCAAGCGGGAGAGGTAGAGACCCAGTACTTC.

CDR3 sequence (DNA): TGTGCCAGCATCAAGGAAGGGGGGCTCCGCAGAGAAACTGAAGCTTTCTTT. It yields the protein CASIKEGGLRRETEAFF. The rearrangement links TRBV2 to TRBJ1-1; weak D call: TRBD1 (6 bases). V lost 7 bases and J 5 bases, leaving 26 bases between the germline ends. The CDR3 length is 17 residues. CDR1 is SNHLY and CDR2 is FYNNEI in the germline V gene.

This clonotype qualifies as medium-sized. The chain carries TRBV6-5 and TRBJ1-1; D is undetermined. The CDR3 contains 16 residues. The germline gives CDR1 MNHEY, CDR2 SVGAGI. V shed 7 bases and J shed 0 bases, with 18 bases lying between them. The CDR3 DNA is TGTGCCAGCATGATCAGCGAGCGCCGCATGAACACTGAAGCTTTCTTT. Protein sequence: CASMISERRMNTEAFF.

The table lists this clonotype with many counts. The J gene is TRBJ2-7, the V gene TRBV29-1, with D possibly TRBD1 on 5 matching bases. The V and J ends lost 5 bases and 3 bases respectively, with 20 bases between them. The CDR3 runs 15 residues. Germline V gives CDR1 SQVTM, CDR2 ANQGSEA. The CDR3: CSVLDRPSLGYEQYF. CDR3 nucleotides: TGCAGCGTTTTAGACAGACCCAGTTTAGGCTACGAGCAGTACTTC.

This clonotype was seen repeatedly, ten times or more. The V gene is TRBV11-2, the J gene TRBJ2-3; possible D gene TRBD1, 5 bases. The CDR3 contains 15 residues. Trimming stripped 3 bases from V and 1 base from J, with 11 bases between. Per germline, CDR1 SGHAT and CDR2 FQNNGV. The CDR3 region is CASSFNSQGTDTQYF. The CDR3 nucleotides are TGTGCCAGCAGCTTTAATTCACAGGGCACAGATACGCAGTATTTT.

In this sample, this clonotype turned up many times. The CDR3 here is CASSDDQGAYQPQHF. In DNA, the CDR3 is TGTGCCAGCAGTGATGATCAGGGGGCGTACCAGCCCCAGCATTTT. The V and J genes are TRBV6-1 and TRBJ1-5; 8 bases map to TRBD1. The CDR3 is made up of 15 amino acids. Germline CDR1 reads MNHNS; CDR2 reads SASEGT. V gave up 3 bases and J gave up 7 bases; unmatched junction bases: 8.

This clonotype was counted at least ten times. The rearrangement uses TRBV9 and TRBJ1-5; D is unresolved. V gave up 1 base and J gave up 4 bases, with 6 bases separating them. This CDR3 has 13 residues. CDR1 SGDLS and CDR2 YYNGEE come from the germline V gene. For the CDR3, the DNA is TGTGCCAGCAGCGTAACAATTAATCAGCCCCAGCATTTT. This gives the protein CASSVTINQPQHF.

By share, this clonotype counts as medium-sized. The chain joins TRBV19 to TRBJ2-7; 12 positions match TRBD1. The CDR3 sequence is 16 residues long. V shed 4 bases and J 6 bases; nucleotides not matched to a gene: 10. Germline V lookup: CDR1 LNHDA, CDR2 SQIVND (reference sequence). This CDR3 is CASSKPPGQGAGEQYF. The DNA of the CDR3 is TGTGCCAGTAGTAAACCTCCGGGACAGGGGGCCGGCGAGCAGTACTTC.

In its sample, this clonotype was seen many times. V gene TRBV9 combines with J gene TRBJ1-4, with TRBD1 identical over 8 bases. After removal of 3 bases from V and 6 bases from J, the junction contained 4 bases not matched to a gene. Germline V gene sequence: CDR1 SGDLS, CDR2 YYNGEE. The CDR3 totals 14 residues. The DNA of the CDR3 is TGTGCCAGCAGCGCTCAGGGGGCGGATGAAAAACTGTTTTTT. Translation: CASSAQGADEKLFF.

This clonotype was picked up many times. The V call is TRBV18, the J call TRBJ2-3; D may be TRBD1 (5 bases). The V end lost 2 bases, the J end lost 2 bases, and 11 bases lay between the germline ends. The CDR3 length is 15 residues. Germline CDR1 and CDR2: KGHSH and LQKENI. The CDR3: CASSPRKGNTDTQYF. In nucleotides, the CDR3 is TGTGCCAGCTCACCAAGAAAGGGGAACACAGATACGCAGTATTTT. Combining the CDR3 with reference TRBV18 and TRBJ2-3 gives the whole variable domain NAGVMQNPRHLVRRRGQEARLRCSPMKGHSHVYWYRQLPEEGLKFMVYLQKENIIDESGMPKERFSAEFPKEGPSILRIQQVVRGDSAAYFCASSPRKGNTDTQYFGPGTRLTVL.

The chain employs TRBV28 and TRBJ2-5; no firm D call. The CDR3 is 13 amino acids. CDR1 and CDR2 from the germline V gene are MDHEN and SYDVKM. V lost 3 bases and J lost 5, with 10 bases in between. The CDR3 here is CASSLGLRETQYF. DNA of the CDR3: TGTGCCAGCAGTTTGGGCCTGCGGGAGACCCAGTACTTC.

This clonotype is medium-sized (0.01 to 0.1%) within its sample. The chain links TRBV7-8 to TRBJ1-1, with 8 bases aligning to TRBD1. J gave up 11 bases and V 5 bases, and 10 bases lay outside the gene matches. The CDR3 is 13 amino acids. Per germline, CDR1 SGHVS and CDR2 FQNEAQ. CDR3 DNA sequence: TGTGCCAGCAGCCCTGGGACAGGCCGAGCCGCTTTCTTT. As protein: CASSPGTGRAAFF.

This clonotype was seen many times. The chain carries TRBV5-1 and TRBJ2-1, with D tentatively TRBD2 (6 bases). Trimming pared 0 bases from V and 2 bases from J, leaving 12 bases between. The V gene's germline CDR1 is SGHRS and CDR2 YFSETQ. CDR3 length: 16 residues. The CDR3 region is CASSLAPGATYNEQFF. DNA of the CDR3: TGCGCCAGCAGCTTGGCCCCGGGAGCGACCTACAATGAGCAGTTCTTC.